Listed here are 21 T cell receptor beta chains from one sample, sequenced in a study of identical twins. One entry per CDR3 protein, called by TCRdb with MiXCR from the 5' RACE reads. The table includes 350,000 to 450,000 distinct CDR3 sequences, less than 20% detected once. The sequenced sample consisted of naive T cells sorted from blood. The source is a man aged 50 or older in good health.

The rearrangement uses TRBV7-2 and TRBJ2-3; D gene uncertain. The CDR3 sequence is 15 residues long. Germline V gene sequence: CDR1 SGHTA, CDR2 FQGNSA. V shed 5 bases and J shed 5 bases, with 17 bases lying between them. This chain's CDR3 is CASSADRVRVDTQYF. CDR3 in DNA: TGTGCCAGCAGCGCAGACCGGGTGCGAGTAGATACGCAGTATTTT.

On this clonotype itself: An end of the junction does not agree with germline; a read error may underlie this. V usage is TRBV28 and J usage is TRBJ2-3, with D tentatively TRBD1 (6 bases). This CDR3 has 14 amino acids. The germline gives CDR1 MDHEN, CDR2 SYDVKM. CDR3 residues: CTSSFLGQFDTQYF. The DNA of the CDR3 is TGTACCAGCAGTTTTCTCGGACAGTTCGATACGCAGTATTTT.

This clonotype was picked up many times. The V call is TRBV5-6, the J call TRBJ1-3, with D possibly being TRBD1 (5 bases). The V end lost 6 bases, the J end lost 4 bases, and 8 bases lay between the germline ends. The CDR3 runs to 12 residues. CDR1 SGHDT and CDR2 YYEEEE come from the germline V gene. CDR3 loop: CASKRGGNTIYF. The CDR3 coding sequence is TGTGCCAGCAAACGGGGCGGAAACACCATATATTTT. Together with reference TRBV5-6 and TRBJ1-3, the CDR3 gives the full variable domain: DAGVTQSPTHLIKTRGQQVTLRCSPKSGHDTVSWYQQALGQGPQFIFQYYEEEERQRGNFPDRFSGHQFPNYSSELNVNALLLGDSALYLCASKRGGNTIYFGEGSWLTVV.

The chain's CDR3 is CASSSNSGRAWNEQFF. The CDR3 bases are TGTGCCAGCAGTTCCAATAGCGGGAGGGCATGGAATGAGCAGTTCTTC. The J gene is TRBJ2-1, the V gene TRBV12-3 or TRBV12-4; 11 nucleotides line up with TRBD2. V lost 4 bases, J lost 7 bases, and 9 bases stayed unmatched. The CDR3 runs to 16 residues.

CDR3 in amino acids: CASSPKIGVSNQPQHF. DNA for the CDR3: TGCGCCAGCAGCCCGAAAATTGGCGTTAGCAATCAGCCCCAGCATTTT. V usage is TRBV4-1 and J usage is TRBJ1-5, with unresolved D. The CDR3 runs 16 residues. Germline CDR1 MGHRA, CDR2 YSYEKL. The ends were cut back, 4 bases at V and 0 bases at J, with 13 bases in the middle.

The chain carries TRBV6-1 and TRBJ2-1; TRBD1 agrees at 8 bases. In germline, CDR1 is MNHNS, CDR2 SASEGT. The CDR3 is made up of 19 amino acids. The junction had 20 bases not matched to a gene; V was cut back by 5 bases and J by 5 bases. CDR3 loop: CASSPAFSPRGRGDNEQFF. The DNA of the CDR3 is TGTGCCAGCAGTCCAGCATTCAGTCCCAGGGGGCGAGGTGACAATGAGCAGTTCTTC.

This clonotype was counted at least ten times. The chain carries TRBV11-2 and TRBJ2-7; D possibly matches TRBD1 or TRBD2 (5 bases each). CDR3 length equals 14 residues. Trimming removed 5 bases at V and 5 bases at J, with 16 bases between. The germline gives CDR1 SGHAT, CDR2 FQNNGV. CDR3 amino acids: CASSAGTLGHEQYF. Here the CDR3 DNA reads TGTGCCAGCAGCGCCGGGACCCTTGGGCACGAGCAGTACTTC.

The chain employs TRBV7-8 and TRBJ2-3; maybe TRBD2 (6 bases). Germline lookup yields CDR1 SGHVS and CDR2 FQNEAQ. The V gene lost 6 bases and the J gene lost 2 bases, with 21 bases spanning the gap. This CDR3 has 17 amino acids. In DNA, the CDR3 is TGTGCCAGCAGGATAGGAACGGAGGGTCAAATCACAGATACGCAGTATTTT. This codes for CASRIGTEGQITDTQYF.

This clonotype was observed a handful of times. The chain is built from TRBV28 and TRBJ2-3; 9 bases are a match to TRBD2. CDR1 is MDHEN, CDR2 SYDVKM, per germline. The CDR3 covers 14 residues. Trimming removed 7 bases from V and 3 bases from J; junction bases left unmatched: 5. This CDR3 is CASIVAGVTDTQYF. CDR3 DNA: TGTGCCAGCATAGTAGCGGGAGTGACAGATACGCAGTATTTT.

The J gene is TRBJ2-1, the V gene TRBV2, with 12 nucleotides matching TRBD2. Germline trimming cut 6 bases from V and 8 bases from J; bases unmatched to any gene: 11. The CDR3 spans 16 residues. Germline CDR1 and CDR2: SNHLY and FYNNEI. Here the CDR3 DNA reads TGTGCCAGCAGCCCCCGGGGTGGACTAGCGGGACATGAGCAGTTCTTC. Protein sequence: CASSPRGGLAGHEQFF.

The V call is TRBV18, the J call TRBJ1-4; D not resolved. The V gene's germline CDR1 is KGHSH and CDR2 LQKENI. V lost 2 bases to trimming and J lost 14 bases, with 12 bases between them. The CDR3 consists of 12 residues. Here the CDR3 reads CASSPGSPDLFF. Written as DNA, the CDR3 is TGTGCCAGCTCACCAGGGAGCCCCGACCTGTTTTTT.

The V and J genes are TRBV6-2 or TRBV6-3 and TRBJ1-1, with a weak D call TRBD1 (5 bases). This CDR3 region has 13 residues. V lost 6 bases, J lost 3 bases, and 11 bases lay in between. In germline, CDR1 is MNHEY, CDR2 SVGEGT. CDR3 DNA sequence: TGTGCCAGCAGAAGGGACGGACACACTGAAGCTTTCTTT. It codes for CASRRDGHTEAFF.

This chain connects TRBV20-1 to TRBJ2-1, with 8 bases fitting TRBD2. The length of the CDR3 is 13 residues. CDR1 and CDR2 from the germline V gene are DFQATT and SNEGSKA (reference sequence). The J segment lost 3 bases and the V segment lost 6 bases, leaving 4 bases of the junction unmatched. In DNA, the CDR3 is TGCAGTGCCTTTAGCGGGAACTACAATGAGCAGTTCTTC. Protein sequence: CSAFSGNYNEQFF.

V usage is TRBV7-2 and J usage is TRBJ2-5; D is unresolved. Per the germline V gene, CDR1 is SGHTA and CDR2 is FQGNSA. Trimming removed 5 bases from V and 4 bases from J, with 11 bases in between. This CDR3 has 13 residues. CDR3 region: CASSGKVGETQYF. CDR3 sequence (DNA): TGTGCCAGCAGCGGTAAGGTCGGAGAGACCCAGTACTTC.

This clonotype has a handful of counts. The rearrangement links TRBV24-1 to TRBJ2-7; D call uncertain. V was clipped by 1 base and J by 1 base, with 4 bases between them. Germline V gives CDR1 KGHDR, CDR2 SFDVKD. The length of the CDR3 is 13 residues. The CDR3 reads CATSDFQSYEQYF. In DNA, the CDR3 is TGTGCCACCAGTGATTTCCAATCCTACGAGCAGTACTTC.

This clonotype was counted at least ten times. The CDR3 is CAISVPARANNEQFF. In nucleotides, the CDR3 is TGTGCCATCAGTGTTCCTGCGAGGGCGAACAATGAGCAGTTCTTC. The rearrangement links TRBV10-3 to TRBJ2-1; a weak D match, TRBD2 (5 bases). This CDR3 is built from 15 residues. CDR1 is ENHRY, CDR2 SYGVKD, per germline. V shed 4 bases and J shed 5 bases, with 15 bases lying between them.

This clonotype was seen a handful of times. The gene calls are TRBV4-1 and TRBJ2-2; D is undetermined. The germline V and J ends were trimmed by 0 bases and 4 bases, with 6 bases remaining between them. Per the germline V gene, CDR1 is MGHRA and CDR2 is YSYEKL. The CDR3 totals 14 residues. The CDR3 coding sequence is TGCGCCAGCAGCCAAGATGTGTCCACCGGGGAGCTGTTTTTT. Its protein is CASSQDVSTGELFF.

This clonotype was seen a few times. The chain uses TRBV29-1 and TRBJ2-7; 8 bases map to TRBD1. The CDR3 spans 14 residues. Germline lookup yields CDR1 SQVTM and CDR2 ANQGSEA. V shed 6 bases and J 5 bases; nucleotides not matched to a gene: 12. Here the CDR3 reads CSVSGQGMENEQYF. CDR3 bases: TGCAGCGTCTCTGGACAGGGTATGGAAAACGAGCAGTACTTC.

The CDR3 DNA follows: TGTGCCAGCAGCGACCTCGGGACAGAGAGCTCCTACAATGAGCAGTTCTTC. Protein sequence: CASSDLGTESSYNEQFF. The rearrangement uses TRBV12-3 or TRBV12-4 and TRBJ2-1; the match to TRBD1 covers 7 bases. The CDR3 has 17 amino acids. V gave up 6 bases and J gave up 0 bases; unmatched junction bases: 11.

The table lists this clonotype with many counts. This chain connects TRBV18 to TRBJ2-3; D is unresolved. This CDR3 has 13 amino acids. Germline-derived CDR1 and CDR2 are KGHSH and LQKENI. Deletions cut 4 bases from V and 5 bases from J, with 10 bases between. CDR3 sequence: CASSRPVVDTQYF. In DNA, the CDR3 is TGTGCCAGCTCACGGCCGGTGGTAGATACGCAGTATTTT.

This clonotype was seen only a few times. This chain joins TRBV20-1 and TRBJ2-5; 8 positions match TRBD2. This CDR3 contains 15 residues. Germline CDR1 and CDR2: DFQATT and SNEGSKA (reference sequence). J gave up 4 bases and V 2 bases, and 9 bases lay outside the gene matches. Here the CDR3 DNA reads TGCAGTGCTAGACCCCCCCGACTAGCGAGAGAGACCCAGTACTTC. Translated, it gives CSARPPRLARETQYF.